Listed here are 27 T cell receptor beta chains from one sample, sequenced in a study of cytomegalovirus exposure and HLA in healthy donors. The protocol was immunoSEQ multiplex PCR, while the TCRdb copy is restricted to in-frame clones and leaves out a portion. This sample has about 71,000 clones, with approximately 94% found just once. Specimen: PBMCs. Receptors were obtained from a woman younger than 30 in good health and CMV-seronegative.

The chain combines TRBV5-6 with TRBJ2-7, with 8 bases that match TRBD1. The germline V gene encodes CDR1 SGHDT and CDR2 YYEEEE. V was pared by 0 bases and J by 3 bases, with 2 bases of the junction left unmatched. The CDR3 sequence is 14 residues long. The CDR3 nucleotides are TGTGCCAGCAGCTTGGGACAGGGGCTCTACGAGCAGTACTTC. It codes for CASSLGQGLYEQYF.

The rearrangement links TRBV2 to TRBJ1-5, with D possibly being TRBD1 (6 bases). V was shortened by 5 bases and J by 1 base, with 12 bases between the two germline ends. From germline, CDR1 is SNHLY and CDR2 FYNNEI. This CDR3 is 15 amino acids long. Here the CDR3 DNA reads TGTGCCAGCAGTAGGGGGGGTGGAAGCAATCAGCCCCAGCATTTT. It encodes CASSRGGGSNQPQHF.

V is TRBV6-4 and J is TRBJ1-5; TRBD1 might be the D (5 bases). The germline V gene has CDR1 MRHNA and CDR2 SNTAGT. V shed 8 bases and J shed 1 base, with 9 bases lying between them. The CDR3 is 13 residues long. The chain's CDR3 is CASAPGSNQPQHF. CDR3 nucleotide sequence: TGTGCCAGCGCTCCAGGGAGCAATCAGCCCCAGCATTTT.

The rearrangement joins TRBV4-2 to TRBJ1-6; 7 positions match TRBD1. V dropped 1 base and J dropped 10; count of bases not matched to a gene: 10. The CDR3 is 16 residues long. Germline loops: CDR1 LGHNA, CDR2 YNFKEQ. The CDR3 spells CASSQGRGGQVSPLHF. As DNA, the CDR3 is TGTGCCAGCAGCCAAGGACGAGGGGGCCAGGTCTCACCCCTCCACTTT.

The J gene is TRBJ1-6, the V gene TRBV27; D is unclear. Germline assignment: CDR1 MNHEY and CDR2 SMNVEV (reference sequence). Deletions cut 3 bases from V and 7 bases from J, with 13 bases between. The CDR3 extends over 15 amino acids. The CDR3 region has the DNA TGTGCCAGCAGTTTGTCGCAAGGCGGGAATTCACCCCTCCACTTT. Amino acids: CASSLSQGGNSPLHF.

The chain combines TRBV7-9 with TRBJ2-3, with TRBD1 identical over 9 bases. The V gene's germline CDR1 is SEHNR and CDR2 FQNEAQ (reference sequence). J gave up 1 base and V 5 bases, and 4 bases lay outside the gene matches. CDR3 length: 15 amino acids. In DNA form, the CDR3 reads TGTGCCAGCAGCCCTAGGACAGGGGGCACAGATACGCAGTATTTT. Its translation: CASSPRTGGTDTQYF. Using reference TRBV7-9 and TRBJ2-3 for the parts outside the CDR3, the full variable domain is DTGVSQNPRHKITKRGQNVTFRCDPISEHNRLYWYRQTLGQGPEFLTYFQNEAQLEKSRLLSDRFSAERPKGSFSTLEIQRTEQGDSAMYLCASSPRTGGTDTQYFGPGTRLTVL.

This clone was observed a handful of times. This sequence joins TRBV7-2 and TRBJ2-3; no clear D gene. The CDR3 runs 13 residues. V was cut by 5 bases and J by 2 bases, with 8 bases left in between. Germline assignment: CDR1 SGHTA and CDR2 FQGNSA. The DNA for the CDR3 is TGTGCCAGCAGCACTTACTACACAGATACGCAGTATTTT. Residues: CASSTYYTDTQYF.

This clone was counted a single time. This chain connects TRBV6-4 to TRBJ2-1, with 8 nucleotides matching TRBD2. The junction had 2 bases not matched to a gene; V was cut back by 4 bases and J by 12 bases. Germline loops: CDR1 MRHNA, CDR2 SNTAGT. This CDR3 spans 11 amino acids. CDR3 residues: CASSAGGGQFF. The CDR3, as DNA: TGTGCCAGCAGTGCCGGGGGGGGGCAGTTCTTC.

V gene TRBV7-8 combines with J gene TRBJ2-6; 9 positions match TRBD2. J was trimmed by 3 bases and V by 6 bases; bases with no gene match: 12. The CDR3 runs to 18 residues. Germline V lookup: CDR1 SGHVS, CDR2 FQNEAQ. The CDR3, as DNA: TGTGCCAGCAGACCCGTGGCGGGGGGGCCGAGTGGGGCCAACGTCCTGACTTTC. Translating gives CASRPVAGGPSGANVLTF.

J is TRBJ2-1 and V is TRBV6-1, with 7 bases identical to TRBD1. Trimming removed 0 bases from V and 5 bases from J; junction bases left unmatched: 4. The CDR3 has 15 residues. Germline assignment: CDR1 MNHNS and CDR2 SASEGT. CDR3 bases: TGTGCCAGCAGTGAAGCCCGAGGACAGGACAATGAGCAGTTCTTC. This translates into CASSEARGQDNEQFF.

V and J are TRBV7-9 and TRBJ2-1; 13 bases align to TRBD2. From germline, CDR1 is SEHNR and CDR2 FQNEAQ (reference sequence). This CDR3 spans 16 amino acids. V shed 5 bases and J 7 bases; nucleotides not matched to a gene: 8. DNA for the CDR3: TGTGCCAGCAGCCCCCTTGGGACTAGCGGGAAGAATGAGCAGTTCTTC. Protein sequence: CASSPLGTSGKNEQFF.

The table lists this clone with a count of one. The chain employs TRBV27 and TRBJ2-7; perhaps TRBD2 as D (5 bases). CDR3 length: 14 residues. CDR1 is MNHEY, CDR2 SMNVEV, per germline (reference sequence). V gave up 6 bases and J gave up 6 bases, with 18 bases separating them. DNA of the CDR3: TGTGCCAGCAGATACCGAACAGAGAGGGCCGAGCAGTACTTC. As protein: CASRYRTERAEQYF.

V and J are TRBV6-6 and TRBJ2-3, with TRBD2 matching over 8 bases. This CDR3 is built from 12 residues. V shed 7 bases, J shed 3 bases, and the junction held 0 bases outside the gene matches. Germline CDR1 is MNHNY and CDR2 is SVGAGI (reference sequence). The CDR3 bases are TGTGCCAGCAAGCGGGAGACAGATACGCAGTATTTT. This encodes CASKRETDTQYF.

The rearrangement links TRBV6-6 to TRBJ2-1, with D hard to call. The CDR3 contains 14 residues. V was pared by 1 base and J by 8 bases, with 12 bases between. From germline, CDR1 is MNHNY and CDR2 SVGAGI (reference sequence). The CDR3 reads CASSYYKLDDEQFF. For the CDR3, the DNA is TGTGCCAGCAGTTACTATAAGCTAGACGATGAGCAGTTCTTC.

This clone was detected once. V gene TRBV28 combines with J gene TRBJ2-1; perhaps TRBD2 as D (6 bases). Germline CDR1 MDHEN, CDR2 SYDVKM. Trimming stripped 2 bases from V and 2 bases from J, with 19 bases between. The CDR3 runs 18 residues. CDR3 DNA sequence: TGTGCCAGCAGTTTAGTCTCGGAGGGAGCCCCCCCCTACAATGAGCAGTTCTTC. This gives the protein CASSLVSEGAPPYNEQFF.

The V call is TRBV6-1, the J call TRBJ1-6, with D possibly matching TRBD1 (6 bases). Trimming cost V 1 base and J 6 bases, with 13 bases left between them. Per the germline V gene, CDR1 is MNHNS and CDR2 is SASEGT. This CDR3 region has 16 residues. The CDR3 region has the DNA TGTGCCAGCAGTGAAGAAGGGGGGGCGGGTAATTCACCCCTCCACTTT. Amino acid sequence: CASSEEGGAGNSPLHF.

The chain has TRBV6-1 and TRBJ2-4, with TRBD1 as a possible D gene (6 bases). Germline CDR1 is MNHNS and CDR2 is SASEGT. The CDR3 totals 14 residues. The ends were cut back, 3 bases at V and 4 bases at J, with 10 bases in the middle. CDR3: CASSEQGRKNIQYF. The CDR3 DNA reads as TGTGCCAGCAGTGAGCAGGGGCGTAAAAACATTCAGTACTTC.

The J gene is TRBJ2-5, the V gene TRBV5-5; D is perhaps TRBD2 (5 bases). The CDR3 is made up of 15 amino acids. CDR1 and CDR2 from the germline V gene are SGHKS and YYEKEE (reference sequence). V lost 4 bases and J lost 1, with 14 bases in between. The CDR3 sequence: CASSPAAGVQETQYF. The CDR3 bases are TGTGCCAGCAGCCCCGCTGCGGGCGTCCAAGAGACCCAGTACTTC.

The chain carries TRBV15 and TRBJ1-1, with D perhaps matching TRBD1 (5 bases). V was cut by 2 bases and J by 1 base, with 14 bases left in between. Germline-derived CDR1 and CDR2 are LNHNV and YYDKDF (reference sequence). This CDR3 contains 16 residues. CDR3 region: CATSRQMTVKNTEAFF. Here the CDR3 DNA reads TGTGCCACCAGCAGACAAATGACAGTCAAGAACACTGAAGCTTTCTTT.

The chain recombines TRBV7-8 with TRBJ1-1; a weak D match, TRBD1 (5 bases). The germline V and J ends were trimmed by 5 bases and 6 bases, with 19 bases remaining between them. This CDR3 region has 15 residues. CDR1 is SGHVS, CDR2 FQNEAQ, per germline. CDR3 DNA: TGTGCCAGCAGCCCCACCACAGACGTAGGGGCTGAAGCTTTCTTT. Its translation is CASSPTTDVGAEAFF.

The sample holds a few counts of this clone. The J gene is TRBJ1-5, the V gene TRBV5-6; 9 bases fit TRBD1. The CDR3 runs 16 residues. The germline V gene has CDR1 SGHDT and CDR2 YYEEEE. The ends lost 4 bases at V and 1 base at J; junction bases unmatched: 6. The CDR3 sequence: CASSGTGGASNQPQHF. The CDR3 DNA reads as TGTGCCAGCAGCGGAACAGGGGGCGCGAGCAATCAGCCCCAGCATTTT.

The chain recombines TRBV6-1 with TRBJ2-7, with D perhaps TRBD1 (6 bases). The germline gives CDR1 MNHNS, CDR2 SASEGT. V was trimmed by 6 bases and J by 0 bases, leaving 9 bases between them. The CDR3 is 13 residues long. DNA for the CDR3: TGTGCCAGCAGGCACAGGGCCTCCTACGAGCAGTACTTC. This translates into CASRHRASYEQYF.

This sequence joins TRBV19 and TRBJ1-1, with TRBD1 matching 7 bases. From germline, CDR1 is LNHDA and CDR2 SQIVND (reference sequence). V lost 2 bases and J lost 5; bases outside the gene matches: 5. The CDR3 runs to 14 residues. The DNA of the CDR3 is TGTGCCAGTAGTATACGGGGACAGTGGACTGAAGCTTTCTTT. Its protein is CASSIRGQWTEAFF.

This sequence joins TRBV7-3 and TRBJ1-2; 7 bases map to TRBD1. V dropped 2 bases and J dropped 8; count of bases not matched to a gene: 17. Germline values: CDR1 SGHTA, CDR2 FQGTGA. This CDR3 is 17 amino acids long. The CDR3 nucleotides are TGTGCCAGCAGCTTAGACGTGGCGACAGGGAGATCGGAAGGCTACACCTTC. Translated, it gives CASSLDVATGRSEGYTF.

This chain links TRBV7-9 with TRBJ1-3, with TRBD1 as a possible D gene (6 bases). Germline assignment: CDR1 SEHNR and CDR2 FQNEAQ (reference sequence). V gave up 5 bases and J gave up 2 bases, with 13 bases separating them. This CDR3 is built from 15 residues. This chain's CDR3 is CASSPTGMPGNTIYF. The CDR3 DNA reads TGTGCCAGCAGCCCAACAGGGATGCCTGGAAACACCATATATTTT.

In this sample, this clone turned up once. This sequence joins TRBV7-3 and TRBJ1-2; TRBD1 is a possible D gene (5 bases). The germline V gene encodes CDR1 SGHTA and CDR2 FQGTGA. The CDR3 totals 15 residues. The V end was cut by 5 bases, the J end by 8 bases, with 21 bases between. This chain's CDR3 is CASSPQGSGPGGYTF. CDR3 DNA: TGTGCCAGCAGCCCCCAGGGTTCAGGCCCTGGAGGCTACACCTTC.

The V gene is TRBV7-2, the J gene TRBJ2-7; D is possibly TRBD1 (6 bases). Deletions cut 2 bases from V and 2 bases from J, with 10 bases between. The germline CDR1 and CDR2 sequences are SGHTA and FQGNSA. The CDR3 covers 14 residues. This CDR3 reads CASSLLDSPYEQYF. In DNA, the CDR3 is TGTGCCAGCAGCTTATTGGACAGTCCCTACGAGCAGTACTTC.